The sequence of this TCR beta chain was determined in a study of blood T cell repertoires in COVID-19. As for the study in general: T cells, B-cell-depleted T cells, or PBMCs provided the cDNA or gDNA that served as material.

Authors' analysis steps: The authors estimated nucleated cell counts from reference gene primer amplification. TCRdb's copy holds only in-frame clones and misses some; the assay was immunoSEQ multiplex PCR. V and J calls and clone size are copied from that table; D and trimming were computed from the DNA. The data hold approximately 40,000 clones, with more than 90% observed a single time. J lost 3 bases, V lost 4 bases, and 4 bases had no gene match. This CDR3 region has 14 residues. Germline V lookup: CDR1 SQVTM, CDR2 ANQGSEA. The sequence derives from a human donor in a cohort sampled during active COVID-19. The sample taken for sequencing was peripheral blood. The J gene is TRBJ2-3, the V gene TRBV29-1; 10 nucleotides agree with TRBD1. The DNA of the CDR3 is TGCAGCGTTGGACAGGGGGCGAGGACAGATACGCAGTATTTT. It encodes CSVGQGARTDTQYF.